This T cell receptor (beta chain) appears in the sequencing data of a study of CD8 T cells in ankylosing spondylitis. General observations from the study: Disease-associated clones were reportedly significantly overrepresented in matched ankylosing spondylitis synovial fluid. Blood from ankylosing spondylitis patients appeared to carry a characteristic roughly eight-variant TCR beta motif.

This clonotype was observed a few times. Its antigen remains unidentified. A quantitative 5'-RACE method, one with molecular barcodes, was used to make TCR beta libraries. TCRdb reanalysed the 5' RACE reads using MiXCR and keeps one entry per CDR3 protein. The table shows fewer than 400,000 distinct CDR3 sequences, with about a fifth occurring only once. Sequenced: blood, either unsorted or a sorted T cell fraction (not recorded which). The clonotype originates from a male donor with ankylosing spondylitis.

The CDR3 loop is CASQVQAEAFF. The CDR3 nucleotides are TGTGCCAGCCAGGTTCAGGCTGAAGCTTTCTTT. The gene calls are TRBV18 and TRBJ1-1; D remains ambiguous. CDR3 length: 11 residues. V lost 8 bases, J lost 6 bases, and 10 bases lay in between. Germline lookup yields CDR1 KGHSH and CDR2 LQKENI. The full variable domain, rest sourced from reference TRBV18 and TRBJ1-1, is NAGVMQNPRHLVRRRGQEARLRCSPMKGHSHVYWYRQLPEEGLKFMVYLQKENIIDESGMPKERFSAEFPKEGPSILRIQQVVRGDSAAYFCASQVQAEAFFGQGTRLTVV.